One T cell receptor (beta chain) is described in this entry. Its antigen remains unidentified. The data are from a study of cytomegalovirus exposure and HLA in healthy donors. Points from the study as a whole: One variant, a missense change in DCLRE1C, was linked in a later analysis to TCR beta V- and J-gene trimming. Published work reported that the classifier diagnosed cytomegalovirus status with high specificity and sensitivity.

The CDR3 spans 16 residues. CDR1 is SGDLS and CDR2 is YYNGEE in the germline V gene. The V gene lost 4 bases and the J gene lost 5 bases, with 19 bases spanning the gap. PCR involved 60 Vbeta and 13 Jbeta primers. Produced via immunoSEQ multiplex PCR; TCRdb's table is partial and in-frame only. The sample lists under 150,000 clones; roughly 70% were seen once. The receptor was derived from a young man in good health and CMV-seropositive. The source material was PBMCs. This chain uses TRBV9 with TRBJ1-5; D is possibly TRBD1 (6 bases). CDR3 amino acids: CASSIRRTVWHQPQHF. The CDR3 bases are TGTGCCAGCAGCATCAGACGGACAGTATGGCATCAGCCCCAGCATTTT.